One sample yielded the 27 T cell receptor beta chains listed below, sequenced in a study of cytomegalovirus exposure and HLA in healthy donors. The PCR used 60 Vbeta and 13 Jbeta primers. The assay was immunoSEQ multiplex PCR, and TCRdb's table has in-frame clones only and misses some. The sample data list 90,000 to 100,000 clones. Sequencing input: PBMCs. The receptor set was obtained from a woman in her 30s in good health and CMV-seronegative.

The V call is TRBV15, the J call TRBJ2-1, with TRBD2 matching over 10 bases. Losses at the gene ends were 3 bases for V and 0 bases for J; bases not matched to a gene: 14. Germline V gene data show CDR1 as LNHNV and CDR2 as YYDKDF (reference sequence). This CDR3 contains 20 residues. For the CDR3, the DNA is TGTGCCACCAGCAGTACCCAGACTAGCGGGTTCTTCCCCTCCTACAATGAGCAGTTCTTC. Residues: CATSSTQTSGFFPSYNEQFF.

V and J are TRBV11-2 and TRBJ2-5; 10 nucleotides match TRBD2. V was pared by 2 bases and J by 3 bases, with 12 bases of the junction left unmatched. CDR1 and CDR2 (germline): SGHAT, FQNNGV. This CDR3 contains 18 residues. CDR3 protein: CASSLRLAGVRGKETQYF. The CDR3 nucleotides read TGTGCCAGCAGCTTAAGGCTAGCGGGGGTACGAGGGAAAGAGACCCAGTACTTC.

In regard to this clone: Distinct nucleotide sequences in the sample also encode this CDR3. J is TRBJ2-7 and V is TRBV5-5; D remains unclear. V was cut by 4 bases and J by 3 bases, with 17 bases left in between. The CDR3 loop spans 15 amino acids. Germline CDR1 reads SGHKS; CDR2 reads YYEKEE (reference sequence). In DNA form, the CDR3 reads TGTGCCAGCAGCCCTTCCCCTCAAGCGATCTACGAGCAGTACTTC. This gives the protein CASSPSPQAIYEQYF.

The chain links TRBV11-2 to TRBJ2-1; 7 bases fit TRBD2. The V and J ends lost 5 bases and 4 bases, in that order; junction bases with no gene match: 14. The V gene's germline CDR1 is SGHAT and CDR2 FQNNGV. The CDR3 has 17 residues. The CDR3, as DNA: TGTGCCAGCAGCCAGGGCCCTGCGGGAGTGTTTTACAATGAGCAGTTCTTC. It translates to CASSQGPAGVFYNEQFF.

CDR3 region: CASITSSGTDTQYF. The CDR3 DNA is TGTGCCAGCATCACGTCTAGCGGCACAGATACGCAGTATTTT. This chain links TRBV18 with TRBJ2-3, with D tentatively TRBD2 (6 bases). The CDR3 length is 14 residues. V lost 8 bases, J lost 1 base, and 13 bases lay in between. Germline CDR1 is KGHSH and CDR2 is LQKENI.

The chain recombines TRBV7-2 with TRBJ2-3; 12 nucleotides match TRBD2. Germline V gives CDR1 SGHTA, CDR2 FQGNSA. V gave up 6 bases and J gave up 5 bases; unmatched junction bases: 9. This CDR3 has 16 amino acids. The CDR3 is CASRPRLAGAVDTQYF. CDR3 nucleotides: TGTGCCAGCAGGCCGAGACTAGCGGGGGCAGTAGATACGCAGTATTTT. The full variable domain, completed using reference TRBV7-2 and TRBJ2-3, is GAGVSQSPSNKVTEKGKDVELRCDPISGHTALYWYRQSLGQGLEFLIYFQGNSAPDKSGLPSDRFSAERTGGSVSTLTIQRTQQEDSAVYLCASRPRLAGAVDTQYFGPGTRLTVL.

The V gene is TRBV9, the J gene TRBJ2-2; 9 nucleotides align to TRBD2. The CDR3 is 16 amino acids. CDR1 and CDR2 (germline): SGDLS, YYNGEE. The V and J ends lost 3 bases and 3 bases, in that order; junction bases with no gene match: 6. The CDR3 nucleotides read TGTGCCAGCAGCGCCGTAGCGGGGGAGGACACCGGGGAGCTGTTTTTT. It translates to CASSAVAGEDTGELFF.

This chain uses TRBV9 with TRBJ1-3, with D unclear. V was trimmed by 0 bases and J by 0 bases, leaving 7 bases between them. Germline V gene sequence: CDR1 SGDLS, CDR2 YYNGEE. This CDR3 region has 15 residues. CDR3 region: CASSVDLDSGNTIYF. In DNA, the CDR3 is TGTGCCAGCAGCGTAGACCTAGACTCTGGAAACACCATATATTTT.

This rearrangement joins TRBV18 to TRBJ1-2, with D perhaps matching TRBD1 (6 bases). Germline loops: CDR1 KGHSH, CDR2 LQKENI. The V and J ends lost 5 bases and 3 bases respectively, with 13 bases between them. CDR3 length: 14 amino acids. The chain's CDR3 is CASSTAGADYGYTF. DNA for the CDR3: TGTGCCAGCTCAACCGCGGGGGCGGACTATGGCTACACCTTC. Using reference TRBV18 and TRBJ1-2 for the parts outside the CDR3, the full variable domain is NAGVMQNPRHLVRRRGQEARLRCSPMKGHSHVYWYRQLPEEGLKFMVYLQKENIIDESGMPKERFSAEFPKEGPSILRIQQVVRGDSAAYFCASSTAGADYGYTFGSGTRLTVV.

The rearrangement uses TRBV7-9 and TRBJ2-5; perhaps TRBD1 as D (5 bases). Germline assignment: CDR1 SEHNR and CDR2 FQNEAQ (reference sequence). V dropped 3 bases and J dropped 2 bases, with 10 bases sitting between them. The length of the CDR3 is 14 residues. The CDR3 reads CASSLIDSQETQYF. The CDR3 bases are TGTGCCAGCAGCTTGATTGACAGTCAAGAGACCCAGTACTTC.

The V and J genes are TRBV5-8 and TRBJ1-2; D might be TRBD1 (5 bases). Germline V CDR1 and CDR2: SGHTS, YDEGEE. V shed 1 base and J shed 3 bases, with 10 bases lying between them. CDR3 length: 14 residues. CDR3 nucleotide sequence: TGTGCCAGCAGCTTGTTATCGGGGGACTATGGCTACACCTTC. This codes for CASSLLSGDYGYTF.

The chain uses TRBV7-9 and TRBJ1-2; D unclear. From germline, CDR1 is SEHNR and CDR2 FQNEAQ (reference sequence). The CDR3 has 12 amino acids. The ends were cut back, 5 bases at V and 6 bases at J, with 10 bases in the middle. CDR3 amino acids: CASSRGWNGYTF. CDR3 DNA: TGTGCCAGCAGCCGCGGTTGGAATGGCTACACCTTC.

The chain carries TRBV19 and TRBJ1-5; weak D call: TRBD1 (6 bases). Germline lookup yields CDR1 LNHDA and CDR2 SQIVND (reference sequence). The CDR3 length is 16 residues. The V end lost 5 bases, the J end lost 6 bases, and 20 bases lay between the germline ends. In nucleotides, the CDR3 is TGTGCCAGTAGTCCCGCCGGGACAAAAGGAACTCAGCCCCAGCATTTT. It translates to CASSPAGTKGTQPQHF.

J is TRBJ2-1 and V is TRBV11-3; TRBD1 agrees at 9 bases. The CDR3 runs 15 residues. Germline trimming cut 6 bases from V and 4 bases from J; bases unmatched to any gene: 7. Germline loops: CDR1 SGHNT, CDR2 YENEEA. The CDR3 DNA reads as TGTGCCAGCAGTACAACGGGGACAGGGTACAATGAGCAGTTCTTC. Its protein product is CASSTTGTGYNEQFF.

This chain uses TRBV19 with TRBJ1-1; no reliable D call. V gave up 0 bases and J gave up 5 bases, with 7 bases separating them. This CDR3 is 13 amino acids long. Germline lookup yields CDR1 LNHDA and CDR2 SQIVND (reference sequence). The CDR3 nucleotides are TGTGCCAGTAGTATAGACCTCGAGACTGAAGCTTTCTTT. This translates into CASSIDLETEAFF. Full variable domain (rest looked up from reference TRBV19 and TRBJ1-1): DGGITQSPKYLFRKEGQNVTLSCEQNLNHDAMYWYRQDPGQGLRLIYYSQIVNDFQKGDIAEGYSVSREKKESFPLTVTSAQKNPTAFYLCASSIDLETEAFFGQGTRLTVV.

This chain links TRBV4-2 with TRBJ2-3, with D perhaps matching TRBD1 (5 bases). The CDR3 has 15 residues. The germline CDR1 and CDR2 sequences are LGHNA and YNFKEQ. V was pared by 3 bases and J by 1 base, with 11 bases between. CDR3 nucleotides: TGTGCCAGCAGCCAGGTTCTAGGGGGCACAGATACGCAGTATTTT. Protein sequence: CASSQVLGGTDTQYF.

This sequence joins TRBV6-6 and TRBJ2-5; 10 nucleotides match TRBD1. With 0 bases clipped from V and 4 bases from J, the junction kept 5 bases outside the gene matches. Germline V CDR1 and CDR2: MNHNY, SVGAGI (reference sequence). This CDR3 is built from 16 residues. Here the CDR3 reads CASSYSTGGLRETQYF. The CDR3 bases are TGTGCCAGCAGTTACTCGACAGGGGGCCTCAGAGAGACCCAGTACTTC.

V gene TRBV15 combines with J gene TRBJ2-1, with D perhaps matching TRBD2 (6 bases). V lost 6 bases to trimming and J lost 4 bases, with 16 bases between them. This CDR3 region has 15 residues. Germline-derived CDR1 and CDR2 are LNHNV and YYDKDF (reference sequence). CDR3 loop: CATRGIRGFYNEQFF. Written as DNA, the CDR3 is TGTGCCACCAGAGGGATCCGGGGGTTTTACAATGAGCAGTTCTTC.

The chain joins TRBV28 to TRBJ2-6, with 7 bases that match TRBD2. This CDR3 region has 15 residues. J gave up 4 bases and V 3 bases, and 3 bases lay outside the gene matches. CDR1 is MDHEN, CDR2 SYDVKM, per germline. In DNA form, the CDR3 reads TGTGCCAGCAGTTTGGGGGGGGAAGGGGCCAACGTCCTGACTTTC. Encoded protein: CASSLGGEGANVLTF.

The chain links TRBV29-1 to TRBJ1-2; TRBD1 matches at 8 bases. Germline CDR1 is SQVTM and CDR2 is ANQGSEA. Unmatched junction bases numbered 5, after V lost 6 bases and J lost 8 bases. CDR3 length: 11 residues. CDR3 bases: TGCAGCGTGTTACAGGGGGAAGGCTACACCTTC. Its protein product is CSVLQGEGYTF.

The V call is TRBV7-8, the J call TRBJ1-3; TRBD1 might be the D (5 bases). CDR1 is SGHVS, CDR2 FQNEAQ, per germline. The CDR3 has 16 residues. V was cut by 1 base and J by 0 bases, with 10 bases left in between. This chain's CDR3 is CASSLVPGFSGNTIYF. CDR3 in DNA: TGTGCCAGCAGCTTAGTCCCAGGGTTCTCTGGAAACACCATATATTTT.

The gene calls are TRBV7-8 and TRBJ1-6; 7 bases match TRBD1. The CDR3 is 15 residues long. Germline CDR1 SGHVS, CDR2 FQNEAQ. Trimming removed 5 bases from V and 7 bases from J; junction bases left unmatched: 8. CDR3 loop: CASSPSGTANSPLHF. The CDR3 DNA reads as TGTGCCAGCAGCCCATCGGGGACAGCGAATTCACCCCTCCACTTT.

This chain uses TRBV6-5 with TRBJ2-1; TRBD2 is a possible D gene (5 bases). Trimming took 6 bases from V and 6 from J, leaving 12 bases between them. In germline, CDR1 is MNHEY, CDR2 SVGAGI. The length of the CDR3 is 13 residues. The CDR3: CASRELTSNEQFF. CDR3 DNA: TGTGCCAGCAGGGAACTTACTAGCAATGAGCAGTTCTTC.

V usage is TRBV7-9 and J usage is TRBJ2-3; no reliable D call. Germline V gives CDR1 SEHNR, CDR2 FQNEAQ (reference sequence). V lost 2 bases and J lost 3, with 9 bases in between. The CDR3 consists of 14 residues. The CDR3: CASSLSLLTDTQYF. The DNA of the CDR3 is TGTGCCAGCAGCTTATCCTTATTGACAGATACGCAGTATTTT. Based on the CDR3 plus reference TRBV7-9 and TRBJ2-3, the full variable domain is DTGVSQNPRHKITKRGQNVTFRCDPISEHNRLYWYRQTLGQGPEFLTYFQNEAQLEKSRLLSDRFSAERPKGSFSTLEIQRTEQGDSAMYLCASSLSLLTDTQYFGPGTRLTVL.

This chain joins TRBV5-4 and TRBJ1-2, with a possible D match to TRBD1 (6 bases). The germline V gene has CDR1 SGHNT and CDR2 YYREEE (reference sequence). The CDR3 runs to 13 residues. V was trimmed by 4 bases and J by 7 bases, leaving 14 bases between them. The CDR3 DNA follows: TGTGCCAGCAGCGGAGACAGGTTTCTTGGCTACACCTTC. Encoded protein: CASSGDRFLGYTF. Filled out from reference TRBV5-4 and TRBJ1-2, the complete variable domain reads ETGVTQSPTHLIKTRGQQVTLRCSSQSGHNTVSWYQQALGQGPQFIFQYYREEENGRGNFPPRFSGLQFPNYSSELNVNALELDDSALYLCASSGDRFLGYTFGSGTRLTVV.

The gene calls are TRBV7-9 and TRBJ1-1; 8 nucleotides line up with TRBD1. The CDR3 has 15 amino acids. The germline V gene has CDR1 SEHNR and CDR2 FQNEAQ (reference sequence). J was trimmed by 1 base and V by 5 bases; bases with no gene match: 6. CDR3 coding DNA: TGTGCCAGCAGCCCGTGGGACAGGAAGAACACTGAAGCTTTCTTT. This translates into CASSPWDRKNTEAFF.

The chain joins TRBV18 to TRBJ1-1; D may be TRBD1 (5 bases). This CDR3 comprises 15 residues. V was cut by 9 bases and J by 0 bases, with 17 bases left in between. From germline, CDR1 is KGHSH and CDR2 LQKENI. The CDR3 sequence is CASHAADRMNTEAFF. CDR3 nucleotide sequence: TGTGCCAGTCACGCGGCCGACAGAATGAACACTGAAGCTTTCTTT.